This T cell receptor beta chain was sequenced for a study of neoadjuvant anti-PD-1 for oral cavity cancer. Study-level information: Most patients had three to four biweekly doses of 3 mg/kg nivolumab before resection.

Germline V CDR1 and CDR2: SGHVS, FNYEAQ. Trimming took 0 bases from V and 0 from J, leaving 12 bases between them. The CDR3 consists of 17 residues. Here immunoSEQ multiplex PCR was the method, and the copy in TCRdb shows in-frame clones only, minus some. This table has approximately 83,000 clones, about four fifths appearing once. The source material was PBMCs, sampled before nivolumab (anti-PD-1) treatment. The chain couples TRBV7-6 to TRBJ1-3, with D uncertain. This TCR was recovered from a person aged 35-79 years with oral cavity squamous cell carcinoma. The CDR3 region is CASSLALGMTSGNTIYF. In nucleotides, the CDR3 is TGTGCCAGCAGCTTAGCACTGGGGATGACCTCTGGAAACACCATATATTTT.